The clone carrying this T cell receptor beta chain was counted many times. Its antigen remains unidentified. Template material for TCR beta VDJ and CDR3 profiling consisted of genomic DNA. TCRdb re-called the reads through MiXCR, storing one row per CDR3 protein. This sample yields under 200,000 distinct CDR3 sequences, of which about half are seen a single time; 1.8% belongs to the top ten. These data come from a study of CD8+CD57+ T cells in acquired aplastic anemia. At the level of the study: Sorted cells (CD4+ and CD8+) yielded DNA amounts that averaged about 2.9 ug. Notes on the study in general: Researchers report that twenty-nine CD8+ CDR3 sequences appeared in both patients and controls.

Patients chosen for sequencing had CD8+CD57+ cells that had expanded, as shown by flow cytometry. Losses at the gene ends were 4 bases for V and 2 bases for J; bases not matched to a gene: 2. The germline V gene has CDR1 SGHTS and CDR2 YDEGEE. The CDR3 extends over 13 amino acids. The chain recombines TRBV5-8 with TRBJ2-5, with 7 nucleotides matching TRBD1. The receptor was derived from a human donor with aplastic anemia. Input material: sorted CD4+, CD8+, or CD8+CD57+ T cells (not recorded which) from PBMCs. The CDR3 loop reads CASSTGVQETQYF. In nucleotides, the CDR3 is TGTGCCAGCAGCACAGGGGTTCAAGAGACCCAGTACTTC.